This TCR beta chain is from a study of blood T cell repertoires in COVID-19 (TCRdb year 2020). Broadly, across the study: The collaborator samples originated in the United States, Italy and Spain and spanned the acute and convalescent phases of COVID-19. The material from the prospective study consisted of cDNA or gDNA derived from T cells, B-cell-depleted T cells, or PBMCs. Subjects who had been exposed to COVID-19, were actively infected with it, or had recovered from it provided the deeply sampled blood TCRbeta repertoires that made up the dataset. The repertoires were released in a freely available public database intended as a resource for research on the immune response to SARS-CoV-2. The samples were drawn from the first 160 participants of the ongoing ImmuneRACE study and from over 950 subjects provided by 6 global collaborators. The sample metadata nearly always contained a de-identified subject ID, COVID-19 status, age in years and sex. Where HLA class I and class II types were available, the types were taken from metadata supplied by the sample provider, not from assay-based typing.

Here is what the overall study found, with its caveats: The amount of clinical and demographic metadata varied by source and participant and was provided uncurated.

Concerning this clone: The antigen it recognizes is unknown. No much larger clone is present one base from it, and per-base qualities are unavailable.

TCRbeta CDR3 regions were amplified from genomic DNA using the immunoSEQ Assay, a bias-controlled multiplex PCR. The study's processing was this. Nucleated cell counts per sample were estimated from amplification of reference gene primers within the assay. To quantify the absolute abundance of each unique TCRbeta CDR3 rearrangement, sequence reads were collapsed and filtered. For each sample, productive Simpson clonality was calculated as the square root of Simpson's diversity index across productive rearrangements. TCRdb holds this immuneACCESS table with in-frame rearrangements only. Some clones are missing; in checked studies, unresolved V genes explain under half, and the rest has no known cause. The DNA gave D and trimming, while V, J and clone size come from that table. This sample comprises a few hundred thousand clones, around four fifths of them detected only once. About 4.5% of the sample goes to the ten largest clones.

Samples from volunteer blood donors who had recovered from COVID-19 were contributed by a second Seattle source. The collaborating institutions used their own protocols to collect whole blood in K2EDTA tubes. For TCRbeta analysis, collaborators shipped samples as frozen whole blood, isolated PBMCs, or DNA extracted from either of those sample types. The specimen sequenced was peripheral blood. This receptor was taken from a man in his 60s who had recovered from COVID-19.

The bases are TGTGCCAGCAGCTTAGCGAGGCAGGGCCAAGGCTATGGCTACACCTTC. Its protein reads: CASSLARQGQGYGYTF. Here the chain combines TRBV7-2 and TRBJ1-2; perhaps TRBD1 is the D gene, with 5 bases matching. CDR1 and CDR2 were assigned from the germline V gene as SGHTA and FQGNSA. V loses 0 bases, J loses 4 bases, and the germline ends lie 15 bases apart. Taken from cysteine to phenylalanine, the CDR3 has 16 residues. Only the CDR3 portion is preserved as DNA: 48 bases, with reading frame beginning at the first base.